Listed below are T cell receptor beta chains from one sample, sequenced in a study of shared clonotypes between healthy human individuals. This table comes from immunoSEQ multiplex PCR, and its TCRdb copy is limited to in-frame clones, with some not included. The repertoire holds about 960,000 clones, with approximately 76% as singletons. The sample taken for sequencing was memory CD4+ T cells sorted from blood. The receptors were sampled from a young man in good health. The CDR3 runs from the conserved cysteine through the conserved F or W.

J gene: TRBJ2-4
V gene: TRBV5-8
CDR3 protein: CASNLKTLAKNIQYF

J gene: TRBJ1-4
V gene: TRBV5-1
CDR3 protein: CASSLGDRANEKLFF

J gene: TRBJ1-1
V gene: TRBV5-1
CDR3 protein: CASSIKGRNTEAFF

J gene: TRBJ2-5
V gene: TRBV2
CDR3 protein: CASSLLAETQYF

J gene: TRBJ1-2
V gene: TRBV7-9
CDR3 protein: CASSLAGKTDGYTF

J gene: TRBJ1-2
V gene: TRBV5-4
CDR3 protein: CASSTSTGGYGYTF

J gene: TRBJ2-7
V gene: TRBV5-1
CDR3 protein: CASRGAHEQYF

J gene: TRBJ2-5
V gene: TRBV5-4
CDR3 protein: CASSFRVGGVQETQYF

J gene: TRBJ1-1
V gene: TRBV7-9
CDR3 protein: CASSLVDRVNTEAFF

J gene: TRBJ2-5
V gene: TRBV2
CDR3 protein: CASSRDAETQYF

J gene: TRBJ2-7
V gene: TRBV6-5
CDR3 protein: CASSYSGTADYEQYF

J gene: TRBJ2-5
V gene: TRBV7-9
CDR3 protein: CASSLVGGNRETQYF

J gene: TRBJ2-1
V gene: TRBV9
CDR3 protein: CASSVVGLAGGGQFF

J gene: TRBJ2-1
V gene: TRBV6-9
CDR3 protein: CASSYQFGSSYNEQFF

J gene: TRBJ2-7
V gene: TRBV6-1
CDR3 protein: CASKIGGFTYEQYF

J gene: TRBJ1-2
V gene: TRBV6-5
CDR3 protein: CASSYSSTTGTGYTF

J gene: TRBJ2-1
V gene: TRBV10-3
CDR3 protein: CAIGSSGGYNEQFF

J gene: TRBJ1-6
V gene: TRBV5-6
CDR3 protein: CASSLGAKNSPLHF

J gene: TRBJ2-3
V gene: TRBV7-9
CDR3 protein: CASSSGTSGRGDTQYF

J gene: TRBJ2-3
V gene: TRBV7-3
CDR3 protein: CASSLNSGRLTDTQYF

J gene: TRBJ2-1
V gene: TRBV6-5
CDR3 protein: CASSYLASGIGREQFF

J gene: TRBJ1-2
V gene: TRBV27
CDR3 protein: CASSLSGGRGYTF

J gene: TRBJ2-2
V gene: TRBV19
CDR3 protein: CASRKTGAGTGELFF

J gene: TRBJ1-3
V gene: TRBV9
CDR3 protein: CASSATSGGNTIYF

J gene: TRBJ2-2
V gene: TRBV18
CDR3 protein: CASSQEQYTGELFF

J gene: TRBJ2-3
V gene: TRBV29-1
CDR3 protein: CSVGQGIPTDTQYF

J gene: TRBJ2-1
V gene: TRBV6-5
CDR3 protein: CASRLTSGGSNEQFF

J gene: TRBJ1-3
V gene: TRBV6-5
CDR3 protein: CASGRPDSSGNTIYF

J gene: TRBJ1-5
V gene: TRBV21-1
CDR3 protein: CARKPPRDRGKPQHF